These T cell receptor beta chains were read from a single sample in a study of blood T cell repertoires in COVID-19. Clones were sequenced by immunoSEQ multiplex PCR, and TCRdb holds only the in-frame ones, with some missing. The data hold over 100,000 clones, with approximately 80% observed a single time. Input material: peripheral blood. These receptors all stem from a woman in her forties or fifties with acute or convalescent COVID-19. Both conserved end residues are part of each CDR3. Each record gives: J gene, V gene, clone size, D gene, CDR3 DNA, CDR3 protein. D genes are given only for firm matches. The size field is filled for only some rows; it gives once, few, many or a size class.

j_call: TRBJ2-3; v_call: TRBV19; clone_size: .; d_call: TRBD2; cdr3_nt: TGTGCCAGTAGTATAGTCACTAGCGGGGGAGATACGCAGTATTTT; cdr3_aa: CASSIVTSGGDTQYF
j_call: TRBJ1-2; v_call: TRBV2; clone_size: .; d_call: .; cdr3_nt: TGTGCCAGCAGTTTAGACAGGACTAACTATGGCTACACCTTC; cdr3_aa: CASSLDRTNYGYTF
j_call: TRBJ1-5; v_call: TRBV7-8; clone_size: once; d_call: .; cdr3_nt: TGTGCCAGCGGCCTCTACGATCAGCCCCAGCATTTT; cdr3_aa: CASGLYDQPQHF
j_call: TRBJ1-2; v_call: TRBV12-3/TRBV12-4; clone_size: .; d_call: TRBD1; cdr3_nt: TGTGCCAGCAGTCGACAGGGAAACTATGGCTACACCTTC; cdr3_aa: CASSRQGNYGYTF
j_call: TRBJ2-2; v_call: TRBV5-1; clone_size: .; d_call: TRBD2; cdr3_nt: TGCGCCAGCGCGGCGGGGGCGAACACCGGGGAGCTGTTTTTT; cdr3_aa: CASAAGANTGELFF
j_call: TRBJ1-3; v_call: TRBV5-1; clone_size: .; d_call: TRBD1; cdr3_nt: TGCGCCAGCAGCTTAGCTTGGGACAGCCTACGCTCTGGAAACACCATATATTTT; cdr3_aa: CASSLAWDSLRSGNTIYF
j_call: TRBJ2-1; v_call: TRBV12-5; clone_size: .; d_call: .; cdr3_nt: TGTGCTAGTGGTTTGCAGGGGGGTAATGAGCAGTTCTTC; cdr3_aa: CASGLQGGNEQFF
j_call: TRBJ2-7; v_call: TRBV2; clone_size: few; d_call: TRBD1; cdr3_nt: TGTGCCAGCACCAGACAGGGGCACGAGCAGTACTTC; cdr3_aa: CASTRQGHEQYF
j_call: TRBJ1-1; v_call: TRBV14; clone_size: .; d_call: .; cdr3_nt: TGTGCCAGCAGCCCGCGGATCACTAGTGAAGCTTTCTTT; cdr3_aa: CASSPRITSEAFF
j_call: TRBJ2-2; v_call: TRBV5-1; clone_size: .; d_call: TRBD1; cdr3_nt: TGCGCCAGCAGCCCGCCGCAGGGGGCGGGCACCGGGGAGCTGTTTTTT; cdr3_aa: CASSPPQGAGTGELFF
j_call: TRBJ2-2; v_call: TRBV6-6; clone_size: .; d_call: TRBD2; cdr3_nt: TGTGCCAGCAGTCGAGTAGCGGGGGGGCAAGGCGGGGAGCTGTTTTTT; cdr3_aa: CASSRVAGGQGGELFF